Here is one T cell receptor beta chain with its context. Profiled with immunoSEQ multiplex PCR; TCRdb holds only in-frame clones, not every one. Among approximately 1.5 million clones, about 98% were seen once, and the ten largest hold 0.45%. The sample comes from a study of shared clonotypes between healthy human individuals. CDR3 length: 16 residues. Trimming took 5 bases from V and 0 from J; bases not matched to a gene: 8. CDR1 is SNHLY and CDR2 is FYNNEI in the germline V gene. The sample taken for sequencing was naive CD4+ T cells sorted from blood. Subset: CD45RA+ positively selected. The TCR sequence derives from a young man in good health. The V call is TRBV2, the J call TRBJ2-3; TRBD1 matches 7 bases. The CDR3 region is CASSRTGEPSTDTQYF. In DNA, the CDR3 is TGTGCCAGCAGTAGGACAGGAGAGCCAAGCACAGATACGCAGTATTTT.